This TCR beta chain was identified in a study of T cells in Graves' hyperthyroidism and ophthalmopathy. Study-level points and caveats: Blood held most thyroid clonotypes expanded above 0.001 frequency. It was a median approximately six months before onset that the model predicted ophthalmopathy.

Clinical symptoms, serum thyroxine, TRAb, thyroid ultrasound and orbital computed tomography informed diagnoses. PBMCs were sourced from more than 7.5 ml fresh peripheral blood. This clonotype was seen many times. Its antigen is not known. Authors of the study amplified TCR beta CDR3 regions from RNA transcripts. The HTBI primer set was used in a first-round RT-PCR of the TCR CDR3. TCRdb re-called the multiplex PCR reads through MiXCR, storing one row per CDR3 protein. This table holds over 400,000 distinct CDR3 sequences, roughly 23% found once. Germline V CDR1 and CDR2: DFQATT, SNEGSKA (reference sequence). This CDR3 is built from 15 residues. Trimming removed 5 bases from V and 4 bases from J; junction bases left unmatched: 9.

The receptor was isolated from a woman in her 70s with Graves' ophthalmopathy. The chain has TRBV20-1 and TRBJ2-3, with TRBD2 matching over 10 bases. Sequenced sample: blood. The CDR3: CSASALAGAADTQYF. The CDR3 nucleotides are TGCAGTGCTTCGGCCCTAGCGGGAGCGGCAGATACGCAGTATTTT.